The 5 T cell receptor beta chains listed next were all sequenced from one sample in a study of neurological immune-mediated disorders. As to time point: longitudinal time-point 1 (baseline). In TCRdb, the 5' RACE reads were re-called with MiXCR into one record per CDR3 protein. The data contain some 49,000 distinct CDR3 sequences, over 8% of them singletons. The sequencing sample was made of PBMCs. The origin of the receptors is a woman aged 40-49 years in good health.

This clonotype was seen a few times. The chain couples TRBV5-1 to TRBJ1-2, with TRBD1 matching over 7 bases. V trimming: 3 bases; J trimming: 2 bases; junction bases outside the gene matches: 10. The CDR3 consists of 16 residues. The germline V gene encodes CDR1 SGHRS and CDR2 YFSETQ. This CDR3 reads CASSYNPTGTNYGYTF. The CDR3 nucleotides are TGCGCCAGCAGCTACAATCCGACAGGGACAAACTATGGCTACACCTTC.

This clonotype has just a few counts. The chain carries TRBV19 and TRBJ1-6; D unclear. Germline-derived CDR1 and CDR2 are LNHDA and SQIVND (reference sequence). V lost 3 bases and J 5 bases, leaving 11 bases between the germline ends. The CDR3 loop spans 15 amino acids. CDR3 DNA: TGTGCCAGTAGTATTTGGCAGGCGAATAATTCACCCCTCCACTTT. It translates to CASSIWQANNSPLHF.

This clonotype was counted many times. V gene TRBV9 combines with J gene TRBJ2-7; maybe TRBD2 (6 bases). This CDR3 is 14 amino acids long. Germline CDR1 SGDLS, CDR2 YYNGEE. The V and J ends lost 0 bases and 5 bases respectively, with 12 bases between them. The CDR3 DNA is TGTGCCAGCAGCGTAGGGGCGGGACCCAACGAGCAGTACTTC. Amino acid sequence: CASSVGAGPNEQYF.

This clonotype was seen repeatedly, ten times or more. The chain employs TRBV5-6 and TRBJ1-2; D ambiguous. This CDR3 has 16 residues. The germline V gene has CDR1 SGHDT and CDR2 YYEEEE. V was shortened by 4 bases and J by 4 bases, with 20 bases between the two germline ends. The CDR3 nucleotides read TGTGCCAGCAGCCCCCTGATTGTAGGGATCGTCTATGGCTACACCTTC. Translating gives CASSPLIVGIVYGYTF.

This clonotype was counted ten times or more. The V call is TRBV29-1, the J call TRBJ2-7; D could derive from TRBD1 or TRBD2 (6 bases each). Germline V gives CDR1 SQVTM, CDR2 ANQGSEA. Trimming removed 3 bases at V and 3 bases at J, with 27 bases between. The CDR3 is 18 residues long. The CDR3 coding sequence is TGCAGCGTTGAGGCCCAGGGGTCGGGCCGACTGGGGGGCTACGAGCAGTACTTC. This codes for CSVEAQGSGRLGGYEQYF.